Listed below are T cell receptor beta chains from one sample, sequenced in a study of identical twins. MiXCR, run by TCRdb on the 5' RACE reads, gives a single entry per CDR3 protein. The sample shows some 900,000 distinct CDR3 sequences, 9% to 15% of them seen only once. This same sample was also part of a study on yellow fever vaccine responses in identical twins.

The sequencing sample was made of PBMCs. The receptors were gathered from a woman aged 18-29 years in good health. Both conserved end residues are part of each CDR3. The order of the fields is D gene, V gene, J gene, CDR3 protein. The D gene is left open where the match is weak.

.	TRBV12-3/TRBV12-4	TRBJ1-1	CASRIQENTEAFF
TRBD1	TRBV7-9	TRBJ1-2	CASSLEQGFYGYTF
.	TRBV5-8	TRBJ2-1	CASSFRPGRDNNEQFF
.	TRBV7-2	TRBJ2-1	CASSLAPASYNEQFF
TRBD1	TRBV11-2	TRBJ1-3	CASSSQGAGSGNTIYF
.	TRBV27	TRBJ1-2	CASSPLPGSLGGYTF
.	TRBV5-1	TRBJ2-7	CASSPRSGLFSYEQYF
.	TRBV7-2	TRBJ2-1	CASNGAGTYNEQFF
TRBD2	TRBV10-3	TRBJ2-1	CAIGTSGTYNEQFF
TRBD1	TRBV20-1	TRBJ1-1	CSARPGGMNTEAFF
.	TRBV11-2	TRBJ2-3	CASRPSTGSFSTDTQYF
TRBD2	TRBV7-6	TRBJ2-1	CASSLGVAGGPKSEQFF
.	TRBV12-3/TRBV12-4	TRBJ1-4	CASRTGSSNEKLFF
.	TRBV7-9	TRBJ2-7	CASSHGVGQANYEQYF
.	TRBV5-1	TRBJ2-1	CASSFWPAPYNEQFF
TRBD1	TRBV10-2	TRBJ2-7	CASSPQGTEQYF
.	TRBV11-2	TRBJ1-6	CASSPGIGGPPLHF
.	TRBV10-3	TRBJ2-3	CAISERETSTDTQYF
TRBD1	TRBV5-6	TRBJ2-2	CASSWRQGNSGELFF
.	TRBV7-9	TRBJ2-1	CAVWPWPEDEQFF
.	TRBV5-1	TRBJ2-7	CASSLEGPKVYEQYF
TRBD2	TRBV14	TRBJ2-4	CASSPKRERDIQYF
.	TRBV9	TRBJ1-4	CASSSSPSAGEKLFF
.	TRBV28	TRBJ2-7	CASSLAGPYEQQYF